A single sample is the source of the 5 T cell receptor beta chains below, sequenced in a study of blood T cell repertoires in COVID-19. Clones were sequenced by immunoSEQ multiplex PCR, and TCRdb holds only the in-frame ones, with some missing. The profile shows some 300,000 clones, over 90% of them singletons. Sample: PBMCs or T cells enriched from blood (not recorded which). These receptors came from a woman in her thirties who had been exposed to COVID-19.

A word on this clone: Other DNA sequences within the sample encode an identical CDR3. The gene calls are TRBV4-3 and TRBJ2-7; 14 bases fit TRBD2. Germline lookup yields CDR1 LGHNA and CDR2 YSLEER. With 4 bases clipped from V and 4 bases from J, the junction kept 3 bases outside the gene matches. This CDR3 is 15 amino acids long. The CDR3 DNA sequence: TGCGCCAGCAGCCCCGGACTAGCGGGGGGATACGAGCAGTACTTC. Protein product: CASSPGLAGGYEQYF.

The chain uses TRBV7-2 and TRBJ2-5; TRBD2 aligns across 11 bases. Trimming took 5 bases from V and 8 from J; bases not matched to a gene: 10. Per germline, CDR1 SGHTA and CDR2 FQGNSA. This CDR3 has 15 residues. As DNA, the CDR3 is TGTGCCAGCAGCATTAGCGGGGGGGCCGTAAGAACCCAGTACTTC. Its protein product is CASSISGGAVRTQYF.

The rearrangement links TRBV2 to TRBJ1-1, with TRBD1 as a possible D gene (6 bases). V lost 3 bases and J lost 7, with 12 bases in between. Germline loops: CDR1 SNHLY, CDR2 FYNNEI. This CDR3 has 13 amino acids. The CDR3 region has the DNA TGTGCCAGCAGTGAGTGGACAGTGGATGAAGCTTTCTTT. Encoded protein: CASSEWTVDEAFF.

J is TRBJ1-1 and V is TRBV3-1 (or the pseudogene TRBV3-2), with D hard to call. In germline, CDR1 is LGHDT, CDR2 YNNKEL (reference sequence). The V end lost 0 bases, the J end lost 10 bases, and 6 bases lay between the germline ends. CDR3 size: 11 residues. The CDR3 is CASSQEAGAFF. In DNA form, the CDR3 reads TGTGCCAGCAGCCAAGAAGCGGGAGCTTTCTTT.

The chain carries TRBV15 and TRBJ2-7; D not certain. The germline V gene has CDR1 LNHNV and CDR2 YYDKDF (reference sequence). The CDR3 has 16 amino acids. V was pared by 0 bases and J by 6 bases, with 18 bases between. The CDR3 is CATSREAPASVSEQYF. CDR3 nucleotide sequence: TGTGCCACCAGCAGAGAGGCTCCCGCTTCCGTGTCCGAGCAGTACTTC.